A single sample is the source of the 24 T cell receptor beta chains below, sequenced in a study of blood T cells in healthy people across ages. The use of a sample-barcoded 5' primer and a J-beta primer mix characterized a second PCR of roughly 6 to 11 cycles. One entry per CDR3 protein results from TCRdb running MiXCR on the 5' RACE reads. Here the sample spans around 800,000 distinct CDR3 sequences, approximately 44% being singletons. The sequencing input was blood. All receptors come from a man aged 55-75 years in good health.

V and J are TRBV4-1 and TRBJ2-7, with D possibly matching TRBD2 (5 bases). The germline V and J ends were trimmed by 2 bases and 0 bases, with 11 bases remaining between them. Per the germline V gene, CDR1 is MGHRA and CDR2 is YSYEKL. The CDR3 contains 15 residues. CDR3 DNA: TGCGCCAGCAGCCAAATTAGTGGGAGCTCCTACGAGCAGTACTTC. It encodes CASSQISGSSYEQYF.

The rearrangement joins TRBV3-1 to TRBJ2-7, with 10 bases that match TRBD2. CDR1 is LGHDT, CDR2 YNNKEL, per germline (reference sequence). This CDR3 region has 15 residues. V dropped 2 bases and J dropped 4; count of bases not matched to a gene: 5. CDR3 sequence: CASSQTSGIWYEQYF. The CDR3 bases are TGTGCCAGCAGCCAAACTAGCGGGATCTGGTACGAGCAGTACTTC.

The genes are TRBV12-3 or TRBV12-4 and TRBJ2-3, with D uncertain. The V end was cut by 10 bases, the J end by 1 base, with 18 bases between. The CDR3 has 15 residues. The CDR3 loop reads CATVKWGTRTDTQYF. CDR3 nucleotides: TGTGCCACCGTCAAGTGGGGAACACGCACAGATACGCAGTATTTT.

The CDR3 DNA sequence: TGCGCCAGCAGCTGGGGGAACAGGGGGCCCGTCGGGGAGCTGTTTTTT. Protein: CASSWGNRGPVGELFF. This chain connects TRBV5-1 to TRBJ2-2, with TRBD1 identical over 9 bases. V trimming: 3 bases; J trimming: 7 bases; junction bases outside the gene matches: 10. The CDR3 has 16 amino acids. Looked up from germline, CDR1 is SGHRS and CDR2 is YFSETQ. The whole variable domain, filled in from reference TRBV5-1 and TRBJ2-2, reads KAGVTQTPRYLIKTRGQQVTLSCSPISGHRSVSWYQQTPGQGLQFLFEYFSETQRNKGNFPGRFSGRQFSNSRSEMNVSTLELGDSALYLCASSWGNRGPVGELFFGEGSRLTVL.

This clonotype has just one count. The J gene is TRBJ2-3, the V gene TRBV10-3, with D possibly matching TRBD2 (6 bases). V was cut by 0 bases and J by 2 bases, with 9 bases left in between. Per germline, CDR1 ENHRY and CDR2 SYGVKD. CDR3 length equals 15 residues. DNA for the CDR3: TGTGCCATCAGTGAGTCGAGCGGGTCCACAGATACGCAGTATTTT. Amino acids: CAISESSGSTDTQYF.

The rearrangement uses TRBV7-2 and TRBJ2-7; no reliable D call. V dropped 2 bases and J dropped 6 bases, with 11 bases sitting between them. In germline, CDR1 is SGHTA, CDR2 FQGNSA. This CDR3 region has 13 residues. The CDR3, as DNA: TGTGCCAGCAGCTTACCTGCAGTAGGCGAGCAGTACTTC. This translates into CASSLPAVGEQYF.

This sequence joins TRBV7-8 and TRBJ2-6; D gene uncertain. The germline gives CDR1 SGHVS, CDR2 FQNEAQ. This CDR3 contains 15 residues. The V gene lost 4 bases and the J gene lost 2 bases, with 9 bases spanning the gap. The CDR3 nucleotides are TGTGCCAGCAGCTCAGCTACAGCTGGGGCCAACGTCCTGACTTTC. Translated, it gives CASSSATAGANVLTF.

The V gene is TRBV6-1, the J gene TRBJ1-1, with 8 bases lining up with TRBD1. The CDR3 is made up of 17 amino acids. CDR1 is MNHNS, CDR2 SASEGT, per germline. Trimming cost V 5 bases and J 4 bases; bases outside gene matches: 15. The CDR3 DNA follows: TGTGCCAGCAGTCCACACCCGGACAGGGTCGATTGCACTGAAGCTTTCTTT. It yields the protein CASSPHPDRVDCTEAFF.

This sequence joins TRBV27 and TRBJ2-7; 10 bases line up with TRBD2. The CDR3 sequence is 15 residues long. Losses at the gene ends were 6 bases for V and 0 bases for J; bases not matched to a gene: 5. The germline gives CDR1 MNHEY, CDR2 SMNVEV (reference sequence). This chain's CDR3 is CASRGTSGASYEQYF. The DNA for the CDR3 is TGTGCCAGCAGGGGCACTAGCGGGGCCTCCTACGAGCAGTACTTC.

This clonotype was seen only a few times. This chain connects TRBV1 to TRBJ2-1; TRBD1, as called in the table, went unchecked against the DNA. TRBV1 is a pseudogene. The length of the CDR3 is 14 residues. The CDR3 DNA is TGCACCAGCAGCGCGGGACAGGGTCTCAATGAGCAGTTCTTC. Protein sequence: CTSSAGQGLNEQFF.

In this sample, this clonotype turned up a few times. The rearrangement links TRBV20-1 to TRBJ1-6; D is unresolved. CDR1 is DFQATT, CDR2 SNEGSKA, per germline (reference sequence). The CDR3 consists of 15 residues. Trimming stripped 0 bases from V and 6 bases from J, with 12 bases between. In nucleotides, the CDR3 is TGCAGTGCTAGAGATGGACTACGGGCTAATTCACCCCTCCACTTT. Translation: CSARDGLRANSPLHF.

In the case of this clonotype: The junction does not match germline at one end; this may be a read error. CDR3 loop: CSARGPQSSYNVQFF. The CDR3 region has the DNA TGCAGTGCTAGAGGTCCACAGAGCTCCTACAATGTGCAGTTCTTC. The rearrangement joins TRBV20-1 to TRBJ2-1; unclear D gene. The germline V gene has CDR1 DFQATT and CDR2 SNEGSKA (reference sequence). The CDR3 has 15 amino acids.

The V call is TRBV20-1, the J call TRBJ1-4; TRBD1 is a possible D gene (5 bases). CDR1 is DFQATT and CDR2 is SNEGSKA in the germline V gene (reference sequence). The CDR3 has 15 residues. V was trimmed by 0 bases and J by 6 bases, leaving 14 bases between them. CDR3 sequence (DNA): TGCAGTGCTAGAGATCTACGGCAGGGCCATGAAAAACTGTTTTTT. Amino acids: CSARDLRQGHEKLFF.

The chain links TRBV11-2 to TRBJ2-7, with D possibly being TRBD1 (5 bases). Germline V CDR1 and CDR2: SGHAT, FQNNGV. This CDR3 has 15 residues. V was shortened by 2 bases and J by 4 bases, with 15 bases between the two germline ends. The CDR3 loop is CASSLYVGPGYEQYF. DNA for the CDR3: TGTGCCAGCAGCTTATATGTGGGGCCAGGGTACGAGCAGTACTTC.

The sample holds a few counts of this clonotype. V gene TRBV20-1 combines with J gene TRBJ2-5; TRBD2 agrees at 7 bases. V trimming: 5 bases; J trimming: 2 bases; junction bases outside the gene matches: 5. From germline, CDR1 is DFQATT and CDR2 SNEGSKA (reference sequence). The CDR3 is 13 amino acids. CDR3 in amino acids: CSAAGTIQETQYF. The CDR3 DNA reads as TGCAGTGCTGCCGGGACTATTCAAGAGACCCAGTACTTC.

The chain uses TRBV15 and TRBJ1-5, with D maybe TRBD1 (6 bases). CDR1 is LNHNV and CDR2 is YYDKDF in the germline V gene (reference sequence). V was cut by 1 base and J by 4 bases, with 11 bases left in between. This CDR3 is built from 15 residues. CDR3: CATSRALGGNQPQHF. In DNA form, the CDR3 reads TGTGCCACCAGCAGAGCGTTAGGGGGTAATCAGCCCCAGCATTTT.

This clonotype has only a few counts. This sequence joins TRBV29-1 and TRBJ1-2; no clear D. CDR3 length equals 9 residues. From germline, CDR1 is SQVTM and CDR2 ANQGSEA. Trimming removed 4 bases from V and 6 bases from J, with 3 bases in between. CDR3 sequence reads: CSVGNGYTF. DNA for the CDR3: TGCAGCGTTGGGAATGGCTACACCTTC.

In this sample, this clonotype turned up once. The V gene is TRBV27, the J gene TRBJ2-3, with 7 positions matching TRBD1. In germline, CDR1 is MNHEY, CDR2 SMNVEV (reference sequence). This CDR3 region has 17 residues. Trimming at V came to 4 bases and at J to 1 base, leaving 11 bases not matched to a gene. This CDR3 is CASSSFSTGVGTDTQYF. Written as DNA, the CDR3 is TGTGCCAGCAGTTCATTCTCCACAGGGGTTGGCACAGATACGCAGTATTTT.

This chain uses TRBV6-1 with TRBJ2-1, with 8 bases that match TRBD2. Germline lookup yields CDR1 MNHNS and CDR2 SASEGT. The CDR3 totals 15 residues. Germline trimming cut 8 bases from V and 5 bases from J; bases unmatched to any gene: 11. Written as DNA, the CDR3 is TGTGCCAGCCGGGTGGGGCGGGGGGCCCACAATGAGCAGTTCTTC. This codes for CASRVGRGAHNEQFF.

This chain uses TRBV5-1 with TRBJ2-3; weak D call: TRBD2 (5 bases). CDR1 is SGHRS, CDR2 YFSETQ, per germline. V gave up 3 bases and J gave up 0 bases, with 14 bases separating them. This CDR3 contains 16 residues. Written as DNA, the CDR3 is TGCGCCAGCAGCTGGGGTGGGAGTTCTAGCACAGATACGCAGTATTTT. It specifies CASSWGGSSSTDTQYF.

This clonotype was observed a handful of times. V and J are TRBV27 and TRBJ1-4, with a tentative D call TRBD1 (6 bases). The CDR3 sequence is 16 residues long. CDR1 is MNHEY and CDR2 is SMNVEV in the germline V gene (reference sequence). V lost 5 bases and J lost 3, with 16 bases in between. The CDR3 reads CASSAKDRKANEKLFF. The CDR3 DNA is TGTGCCAGCAGTGCGAAAGACAGGAAGGCTAATGAAAAACTGTTTTTT.

This rearrangement joins TRBV20-1 to TRBJ1-6; weak D call: TRBD1 (5 bases). Germline V lookup: CDR1 DFQATT, CDR2 SNEGSKA (reference sequence). The CDR3 sequence is 19 residues long. V dropped 0 bases and J dropped 3 bases, with 21 bases sitting between them. Written as DNA, the CDR3 is TGCAGTGCTAGAGATCGCCAATCCCGGGACCTATACTATAATTCACCCCTCCACTTT. It is translated as CSARDRQSRDLYYNSPLHF.

The rearrangement uses TRBV7-9 and TRBJ1-2; TRBD1 matches at 11 bases. Germline CDR1 SEHNR, CDR2 FQNEAQ (reference sequence). The CDR3 consists of 17 residues. Trimming removed 5 bases from V and 2 bases from J; junction bases left unmatched: 10. The CDR3 loop reads CASSQGGQGAWNYGYTF. The DNA for the CDR3 is TGTGCCAGCAGCCAGGGCGGACAGGGGGCCTGGAACTATGGCTACACCTTC.

The chain recombines TRBV7-9 with TRBJ2-5; D gene unclear. The end of the DNA is better explained by TRBJ2-1, so the J call may be wrong. CDR1 and CDR2 (germline): SEHNR, FQNEAQ (reference sequence). The CDR3 runs 15 residues. As DNA, the CDR3 is TGTGCCAGCAGCTTAGAGGGCTACATACAAGAGACCCAGTTCTTC. Amino acids: CASSLEGYIQETQFF.